These T cell receptor beta chains were read from a single sample in a study of vaccination and CD4 T cells after COVID-19. Antigens of these TCRs are unknown. TCRdb re-derived calls from the PCR reads in MiXCR, one entry per CDR3 protein. The sample records approximately 11,000 distinct CDR3 sequences, about 41% being singletons. The sample consisted of CD4+ T cells from blood, cultured in vitro, taken after SARS-CoV-2 vaccination. The receptors stem from a human donor who had recovered from COVID-19. The CDR3 runs from the conserved cysteine through the conserved F or W. D genes are given only for firm matches. Clone sizes are given selectively: once, few, many, or a class where the clone is expanded.

TRBV7-9,TRBJ2-3,-,13,few,CATPAGLTDTQYF,TGTGCCACCCCAGCAGGGCTTACAGATACGCAGTATTTT
TRBV6-1,TRBJ1-2,-,10,-,CASSEAGYTF,TGTGCCAGCAGTGAAGCTGGCTACACCTTC
TRBV18,TRBJ2-7,-,13,-,CASSPGSMNEQYF,TGTGCCAGCTCACCAGGTAGTATGAACGAGCAGTACTTC
TRBV15,TRBJ1-1,-,13,-,CATSRRQNTEAFF,TGTGCCACCAGCAGACGACAGAACACTGAAGCTTTCTTT
TRBV6-1,TRBJ1-6,-,12,few,CASTQGNSPLHF,TGTGCCAGCACCCAGGGTAATTCACCCCTCCACTTT
TRBV25-1,TRBJ2-4,TRBD2,12,medium-sized,CASSPSGNIQYF,TGTGCCAGCAGTCCTAGCGGGAACATTCAGTACTTC
TRBV12-3/TRBV12-4,TRBJ2-7,-,14,-,CASSDDWVNYEQYF,TGTGCCAGCAGCGATGACTGGGTGAACTACGAGCAGTACTTC
TRBV7-2,TRBJ2-1,-,17,few,CASSFAVLGGTFNEQFF,TGTGCCAGCAGCTTCGCCGTGTTGGGAGGGACATTCAATGAGCAGTTCTTC
TRBV4-3,TRBJ2-3,-,16,-,CASSQDWEASADTQYF,TGCGCCAGCAGCCAAGACTGGGAAGCAAGCGCAGATACGCAGTATTTT
TRBV6-1,TRBJ1-3,TRBD1,15,few,CASRSGDSSGNTIYF,TGTGCCAGCAGAAGCGGGGACAGCTCTGGAAACACCATATATTTT
TRBV7-2,TRBJ1-1,-,15,-,CASSQEPGVNTEAFF,TGTGCCAGCAGCCAGGAGCCAGGGGTGAACACTGAAGCTTTCTTT
TRBV11-2,TRBJ2-3,-,15,-,CASSLVGGSVDTQYF,TGTGCCAGCAGCTTAGTTGGGGGGTCGGTCGATACGCAGTATTTT
TRBV27,TRBJ1-4,-,15,-,CASSSYVATNEKLFF,TGTGCCAGCAGTTCCTACGTTGCAACTAATGAAAAACTGTTTTTT
TRBV4-1,TRBJ1-3,-,14,-,CASSQADRGNTIYF,TGCGCCAGCAGCCAAGCAGACAGGGGAAACACCATATATTTT
TRBV5-6,TRBJ1-1,-,16,-,CASSLYGSGGNTEAFF,TGTGCCAGCAGCTTGTATGGGTCGGGTGGGAACACTGAAGCTTTCTTT
TRBV6-1,TRBJ1-6,TRBD1,16,few,CASRPGQGVSNSPLHF,TGTGCCAGCAGACCGGGACAGGGTGTTTCTAATTCACCCCTCCACTTT
TRBV11-2,TRBJ2-5,-,17,few,CASSSYSGTPFQETQYF,TGTGCCAGCAGCTCCTATTCCGGGACCCCATTCCAAGAGACCCAGTACTTC